This is a list of T cell receptor beta chains from one sample in a study of shared clonotypes between healthy human individuals. Some clones are missing from TCRdb's copy, which holds only in-frame ones; the method was immunoSEQ multiplex PCR. In the table there are 1.5 million to 1.9 million clones, approximately 98% of which are singletons. Material for sequencing was naive CD4+ T cells sorted from blood. These receptors were obtained from a man aged 30 to 45 in good health. CDR3s include the opening cysteine and the closing phenylalanine or tryptophan. Fields, in order: CDR3 DNA, CDR3 protein, V gene, D gene, J gene, clone size. The D gene is left open where the match is weak. Clone size is stated in some rows and not others, as once, few, many or a class when expanded.

cdr3_nt: TGCGCCAGGGCGGGGAGCGCCCCCCTCTACGAGCAGTACTTC
cdr3_aa: CARAGSAPLYEQYF
v_call: TRBV5-1
d_call: .
j_call: TRBJ2-7
clone_size: .

cdr3_nt: TGTGCCAGCAGTTCACGACTAGGGTTCACAGATACGCAGTATTTT
cdr3_aa: CASSSRLGFTDTQYF
v_call: TRBV28
d_call: .
j_call: TRBJ2-3
clone_size: once

cdr3_nt: TGTGCCAGCAGTGAAGGCGGCAGGTCCTACGAGCAGTACTTC
cdr3_aa: CASSEGGRSYEQYF
v_call: TRBV2
d_call: .
j_call: TRBJ2-7
clone_size: .

cdr3_nt: TGTGCCAGCAGTTACTCGGCTAGCCTCAATGAGCAGTTCTTC
cdr3_aa: CASSYSASLNEQFF
v_call: TRBV6-5
d_call: .
j_call: TRBJ2-1
clone_size: .

cdr3_nt: TGTGCCAGCGTGTCTCGGGGACTGGGGGATGAAAAACTGTTTTTT
cdr3_aa: CASVSRGLGDEKLFF
v_call: TRBV2
d_call: .
j_call: TRBJ1-4
clone_size: .

cdr3_nt: TGTGCCAGCAGTGACTTCTTCGGGACTAGCGGGAGGACAGAGACCCAGTACTTC
cdr3_aa: CASSDFFGTSGRTETQYF
v_call: TRBV6-1
d_call: TRBD2
j_call: TRBJ2-5
clone_size: .

cdr3_nt: TGCAGTGCTCCGCAGGGTATTGGCTACACCTTC
cdr3_aa: CSAPQGIGYTF
v_call: TRBV20-1
d_call: .
j_call: TRBJ1-2
clone_size: .

cdr3_nt: TGTGCCAGCAGTTCCTACGGCACAGATACGCAGTATTTT
cdr3_aa: CASSSYGTDTQYF
v_call: TRBV28
d_call: .
j_call: TRBJ2-3
clone_size: once

cdr3_nt: TGCAGCGTTGTGACCGGGACAGGGACCTACAATGAGCAGTTCTTC
cdr3_aa: CSVVTGTGTYNEQFF
v_call: TRBV29-1
d_call: TRBD1
j_call: TRBJ2-1
clone_size: .

cdr3_nt: TGTGCCAGCTCACCTGGGGGGCCGGAGACCCAGTACTTC
cdr3_aa: CASSPGGPETQYF
v_call: TRBV18
d_call: .
j_call: TRBJ2-5
clone_size: once

cdr3_nt: TGTGCCAGCAGCTTAGATCGGGGTAGCGGGGGGCCAGATACGCAGTATTTT
cdr3_aa: CASSLDRGSGGPDTQYF
v_call: TRBV11-2
d_call: TRBD2
j_call: TRBJ2-3
clone_size: .

cdr3_nt: TGTGCCAGCAGCTTAGGAGTCGCCCGTGGGGACCAAGAGACCCAGTACTTC
cdr3_aa: CASSLGVARGDQETQYF
v_call: TRBV7-8
d_call: .
j_call: TRBJ2-5
clone_size: .

cdr3_nt: TGCAAACTAGCGGACTATTCCTACAATGAGCAGTTCTTC
cdr3_aa: CKLADYSYNEQFF
v_call: TRBV29-1
d_call: TRBD2
j_call: TRBJ2-1
clone_size: .

cdr3_nt: TGCAGCGTTGAGTCCGGACAGGGGGCTAGCACAGATACGCAGTATTTT
cdr3_aa: CSVESGQGASTDTQYF
v_call: TRBV29-1
d_call: TRBD1
j_call: TRBJ2-3
clone_size: .

cdr3_nt: TGTGCCAGCAGTTCCCGCTGGGGACCCCAGCATTTT
cdr3_aa: CASSSRWGPQHF
v_call: TRBV6-5
d_call: .
j_call: TRBJ1-5
clone_size: .

cdr3_nt: TGCAGCGGTGCAACGACAGGGGACACTGAAGCTTTCTTT
cdr3_aa: CSGATTGDTEAFF
v_call: TRBV29-1
d_call: TRBD1
j_call: TRBJ1-1
clone_size: .

cdr3_nt: TGTGCCAGCTCACCACCGTCAGGCGGCGGGAGCTATGGCTACACCTTC
cdr3_aa: CASSPPSGGGSYGYTF
v_call: TRBV18
d_call: .
j_call: TRBJ1-2
clone_size: .

cdr3_nt: TGTGCCAGCAGCCCAGACAGGGTCGGAATGGATACGCAGTATTTT
cdr3_aa: CASSPDRVGMDTQYF
v_call: TRBV5-4
d_call: TRBD1
j_call: TRBJ2-3
clone_size: .

cdr3_nt: TGTGCCAGCAGTGAATACACTAGCGGGAGTTTCTACAATGAGCAGTTCTTC
cdr3_aa: CASSEYTSGSFYNEQFF
v_call: TRBV25-1
d_call: TRBD2
j_call: TRBJ2-1
clone_size: .

cdr3_nt: TGCAGCGTGGGGGGTTGGCTGGCCGAGCAGTACTTC
cdr3_aa: CSVGGWLAEQYF
v_call: TRBV29-1
d_call: .
j_call: TRBJ2-7
clone_size: .

cdr3_nt: TGTGCCAGCAGACTAACTAGCGGCTCCTACGAGCAGTACTTC
cdr3_aa: CASRLTSGSYEQYF
v_call: TRBV7-9
d_call: TRBD2
j_call: TRBJ2-7
clone_size: once

cdr3_nt: TGTGCCAGCAGTAATGGTATGGCCGCTGGCTACACCTTC
cdr3_aa: CASSNGMAAGYTF
v_call: TRBV5-6
d_call: .
j_call: TRBJ1-2
clone_size: .

cdr3_nt: TGTGCCAGCAGTTTATCAGACAGGGTTGGGGAGCTGTTTTTT
cdr3_aa: CASSLSDRVGELFF
v_call: TRBV27
d_call: TRBD1
j_call: TRBJ2-2
clone_size: .

cdr3_nt: TGTGCCAGTAGTATGGGTCGGTACGGCTACACCTTC
cdr3_aa: CASSMGRYGYTF
v_call: TRBV19
d_call: .
j_call: TRBJ1-2
clone_size: .

cdr3_nt: TGTGCCAGCAGCGTGGACAGGGTGGCCACCGGGGAGCTGTTTTTT
cdr3_aa: CASSVDRVATGELFF
v_call: TRBV14
d_call: TRBD1
j_call: TRBJ2-2
clone_size: .

cdr3_nt: TGCAGTCCCAAAGGCGGGGACGAGCAGTTCTTC
cdr3_aa: CSPKGGDEQFF
v_call: TRBV20-1
d_call: .
j_call: TRBJ2-1
clone_size: .

cdr3_nt: TGTGCCAGCAGCCCAACTAGCGATGAGCAGTTCTTC
cdr3_aa: CASSPTSDEQFF
v_call: TRBV7-9
d_call: TRBD2
j_call: TRBJ2-1
clone_size: .

cdr3_nt: TGTGCCAGCAGGGAGGACAGGAGCTCTGGAAACACCATATATTTT
cdr3_aa: CASREDRSSGNTIYF
v_call: TRBV6-6
d_call: TRBD1
j_call: TRBJ1-3
clone_size: .

cdr3_nt: TGTGCCAGCAGCTTAAGAGCGGGAGGGGAAGAGACCCAGTACTTC
cdr3_aa: CASSLRAGGEETQYF
v_call: TRBV11-2
d_call: TRBD2
j_call: TRBJ2-5
clone_size: once

cdr3_nt: TGTGCCAGCAGCACAATCGGGGGACTAGTAATTGCTGGTTCCTACGAGCAGTACTTC
cdr3_aa: CASSTIGGLVIAGSYEQYF
v_call: TRBV5-6
d_call: TRBD2
j_call: TRBJ2-7
clone_size: .

cdr3_nt: TGTGCCATCAGTGACCGGGGGAATGAGCAGTTCTTC
cdr3_aa: CAISDRGNEQFF
v_call: TRBV10-3
d_call: .
j_call: TRBJ2-1
clone_size: .

cdr3_nt: TGCAGCGGAAGTACTAGCGGGAGGTCGGGCTACAATGAGCAGTTCTTC
cdr3_aa: CSGSTSGRSGYNEQFF
v_call: TRBV29-1
d_call: TRBD2
j_call: TRBJ2-1
clone_size: .

cdr3_nt: TGTGCCAGCTCGGAAGACAGGGGCAACTATGGCTACACCTTC
cdr3_aa: CASSEDRGNYGYTF
v_call: TRBV18
d_call: TRBD1
j_call: TRBJ1-2
clone_size: .

cdr3_nt: TGCGCCAGCAGCCCCCGGGACAGGATTAGTGGCTACACCTTC
cdr3_aa: CASSPRDRISGYTF
v_call: TRBV5-1
d_call: TRBD1
j_call: TRBJ1-2
clone_size: .

cdr3_nt: TGTGCCAGCAGCTTGGACAGGGGTCTCTCGGCCCAGCATTTT
cdr3_aa: CASSLDRGLSAQHF
v_call: TRBV7-2
d_call: TRBD1
j_call: TRBJ1-5
clone_size: .

cdr3_nt: TGTGCCAGCAGCCAGAACAGGGCCGATACGCAGTATTTT
cdr3_aa: CASSQNRADTQYF
v_call: TRBV14
d_call: .
j_call: TRBJ2-3
clone_size: .

cdr3_nt: TGCGCCAGCAGCCATGTTCTTCAGGCGGTCGGTAATCAGCCCCAGCATTTT
cdr3_aa: CASSHVLQAVGNQPQHF
v_call: TRBV4-1
d_call: .
j_call: TRBJ1-5
clone_size: .

cdr3_nt: TGTGCCAGTAGTCAGGGGACCCAAGAGACCCAGTACTTC
cdr3_aa: CASSQGTQETQYF
v_call: TRBV19
d_call: .
j_call: TRBJ2-5
clone_size: .